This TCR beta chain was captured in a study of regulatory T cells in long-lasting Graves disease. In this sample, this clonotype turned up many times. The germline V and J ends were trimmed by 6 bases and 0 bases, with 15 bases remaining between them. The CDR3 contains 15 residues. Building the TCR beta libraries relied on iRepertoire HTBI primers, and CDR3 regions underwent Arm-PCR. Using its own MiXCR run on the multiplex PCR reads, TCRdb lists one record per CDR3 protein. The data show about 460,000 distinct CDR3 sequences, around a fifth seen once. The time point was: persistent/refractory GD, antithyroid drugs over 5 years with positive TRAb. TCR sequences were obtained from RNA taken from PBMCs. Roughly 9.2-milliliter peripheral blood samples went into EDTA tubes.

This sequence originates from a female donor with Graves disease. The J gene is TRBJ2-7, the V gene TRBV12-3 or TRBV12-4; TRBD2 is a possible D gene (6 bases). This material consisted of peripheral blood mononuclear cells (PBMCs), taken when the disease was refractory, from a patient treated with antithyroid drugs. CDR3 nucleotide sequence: TGTGCCAGCAGATTCGGGACTTCGAGCTCCTACGAGCAGTACTTC. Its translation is CASRFGTSSSYEQYF.